One and the same sample provided the 25 T cell receptor beta chains below, sequenced in a study of T-cell reconstitution after alpha-beta-depleted transplantation in children. Construction of the TCRbeta library involved unique molecular identifiers. TCRdb ran MiXCR on the PCR reads and lists one entry per CDR3 protein. The repertoire consists of under 850,000 distinct CDR3 sequences, with less than 15% occurring once and the leading ten covering 0.79%. This sample comprised PBMCs, obtained before TCRalphabeta/CD19-depleted stem cell transplant. Receptors originate from a girl aged 2-10 years with congenital amegakaryocytic thrombocytopenia, due to receive a stem cell transplant.

This clonotype came up many times. The chain links TRBV5-1 to TRBJ2-1, with 10 bases matching TRBD1. This CDR3 region has 14 residues. V shed 4 bases and J 6 bases; nucleotides not matched to a gene: 4. Per germline, CDR1 SGHRS and CDR2 YFSETQ. The CDR3 loop reads CASSAGTGANEQFF. CDR3 sequence (DNA): TGCGCCAGCAGCGCCGGGACAGGGGCCAATGAGCAGTTCTTC.

This clonotype turned up a few times. The J gene is TRBJ2-7, the V gene TRBV14; possible D gene TRBD1, 5 bases. CDR1 and CDR2 (germline): SGHDN, FVKESK. Trimming removed 4 bases at V and 7 bases at J, with 14 bases between. This CDR3 is built from 13 residues. For the CDR3, the DNA is TGTGCCAGCAGCCGAGGCAGGGCCTCAGAGCAGTACTTC. Translation gives CASSRGRASEQYF.

This clonotype appeared many times. This chain links TRBV5-1 with TRBJ2-5; 9 bases match TRBD1. CDR1 is SGHRS, CDR2 YFSETQ, per germline. The J segment lost 3 bases and the V segment lost 1 base, leaving 4 bases of the junction unmatched. This CDR3 comprises 15 residues. CDR3 amino acids: CASSLTGQGKETQYF. Here the CDR3 DNA reads TGCGCCAGCAGCTTGACCGGACAGGGGAAAGAGACCCAGTACTTC.

In this sample, this clonotype turned up many times. This sequence joins TRBV20-1 and TRBJ1-2; possibly TRBD1 for D (5 bases). V gave up 3 bases and J gave up 5 bases, with 10 bases separating them. This CDR3 is built from 12 residues. Per the germline V gene, CDR1 is DFQATT and CDR2 is SNEGSKA (reference sequence). For the CDR3, the DNA is TGCAGTGCTAGCCCTAGACAGTATGGCTACACCTTC. Encoded protein: CSASPRQYGYTF.

This clonotype was observed many times. The chain combines TRBV20-1 with TRBJ2-7, with 7 bases lining up with TRBD2. Per germline, CDR1 DFQATT and CDR2 SNEGSKA (reference sequence). Trimming removed 3 bases from V and 3 bases from J; junction bases left unmatched: 5. The CDR3 consists of 13 residues. CDR3 in amino acids: CSARAGLGYEQYF. The CDR3 DNA reads TGCAGTGCTAGGGCAGGACTAGGCTACGAGCAGTACTTC.

Turning to this clonotype: This may come from a read error, since a much larger clone is one base off. The rearrangement joins TRBV20-1 to TRBJ2-3, with D unresolved. CDR3 length: 15 amino acids. CDR1 and CDR2 (germline): DFQATT, SNEGSKA (reference sequence). The DNA of the CDR3 is TGCAGTGTTAGAGCACCCCACCTTTCGTTTGATACGCAGTATTTT. Amino acids: CSVRAPHLSFDTQYF.

In its sample, this clonotype was seen a few times. The J gene is TRBJ2-3, the V gene TRBV18; D possibly corresponds to TRBD2 (6 bases). V was pared by 3 bases and J by 5 bases, with 15 bases between. Germline V gene lookup returns CDR1 KGHSH and CDR2 LQKENI. The CDR3 consists of 15 residues. As DNA, the CDR3 is TGTGCCAGCTCACCGGGACGGGAGAGCGGAGATACGCAGTATTTT. It specifies CASSPGRESGDTQYF.

V is TRBV19 and J is TRBJ2-1; D unresolved. The length of the CDR3 is 20 residues. Germline V lookup: CDR1 LNHDA, CDR2 SQIVND (reference sequence). Trimming removed 7 bases at V and 0 bases at J, with 28 bases between. The CDR3 region is CASTRTDPSRRTSSYNEQFF. In DNA form, the CDR3 reads TGTGCCAGTACCCGAACTGATCCCTCCCGAAGGACGAGCTCCTACAATGAGCAGTTCTTC.

This clonotype has a count of ten or more. The chain has TRBV20-1 and TRBJ1-4, with D perhaps TRBD1 (6 bases). Germline V gives CDR1 DFQATT, CDR2 SNEGSKA (reference sequence). The ends were cut back, 6 bases at V and 7 bases at J, with 18 bases in the middle. The CDR3 is made up of 14 amino acids. The CDR3 nucleotides read TGCAGTGCCGAAACACAGGGAGAAGGTGAAAAACTGTTTTTT. Residues: CSAETQGEGEKLFF.

This clonotype has at least ten counts. This chain connects TRBV5-6 to TRBJ2-5; D is unresolved. There are 12 residues in the CDR3. Germline lookup yields CDR1 SGHDT and CDR2 YYEEEE. Trimming stripped 1 base from V and 6 bases from J, with 7 bases between. The CDR3 loop reads CASSLIYKTQYF. CDR3 nucleotides: TGTGCCAGCAGCTTGATATATAAGACCCAGTACTTC.

Worth noting for this clonotype: In this CDR3 the conserved last residue, phenylalanine or tryptophan, is missing, so a read error is likely. The chain joins TRBV12-3 or TRBV12-4 to TRBJ2-3; TRBD2 matches 8 bases. Germline trimming cut 7 bases from V and 1 base from J; bases unmatched to any gene: 7. This CDR3 has 15 amino acids. CDR3: CASILSGRGTDTQYL. CDR3 DNA: TGTGCCAGCATCCTGAGCGGGAGAGGCACAGATACGCAGTATTTA.

The chain is built from TRBV29-1 and TRBJ2-1, with 8 bases lining up with TRBD2. The junction had 20 bases not matched to a gene; V was cut back by 4 bases and J by 9 bases. The CDR3 extends over 17 amino acids. CDR1 SQVTM and CDR2 ANQGSEA come from the germline V gene. The CDR3 coding sequence is TGCAGCGTTGCCGGGGGGGAGGAGCGGAACACCCTCCTTGAGCAGTTCTTC. Translated: CSVAGGEERNTLLEQFF.

This clonotype was counted many times. This chain links TRBV20-1 with TRBJ2-4, with 8 bases fitting TRBD1. The CDR3 has 16 amino acids. Germline CDR1 is DFQATT and CDR2 is SNEGSKA (reference sequence). V lost 2 bases to trimming and J lost 1 base; unmatched junction nucleotides: 7. The CDR3 loop reads CSARLPRGPAKNIQYF. The CDR3 bases are TGCAGTGCTAGATTACCCAGGGGGCCTGCCAAAAACATTCAGTACTTC.

This clonotype was seen ten or more times. The CDR3 nucleotides read TGCGCCAGCAGTGAGTCAGGCGGAGCTAATGAAAAACTGTTTTTT. Translation gives CASSESGGANEKLFF. The chain joins TRBV10-2 to TRBJ1-4, with D uncertain. Germline-derived CDR1 and CDR2 are WSHSY and SAAADI. Trimming took off 0 bases at V and 3 bases at J, with 8 bases between the two ends. CDR3 length equals 15 residues.

This clonotype was picked up a small number of times. The chain is built from TRBV28 and TRBJ1-6, with D hard to call. The CDR3 runs 13 residues. From germline, CDR1 is MDHEN and CDR2 SYDVKM. Trimming cost V 5 bases and J 8 bases, with 10 bases left between them. The CDR3 region has the DNA TGTGCCAGCAGTCCCTCTCCCGATTCACCCCTCCACTTT. Translating it yields CASSPSPDSPLHF. The full variable domain, with the rest looked up from reference TRBV28 and TRBJ1-6, is DVKVTQSSRYLVKRTGEKVFLECVQDMDHENMFWYRQDPGLGLRLIYFSYDVKMKEKGDIPEGYSVSREKKERFSLILESASTNQTSMYLCASSPSPDSPLHFGNGTRLTVT.

Notes on this clonotype: This could be a read error, since a much larger clone is one nucleotide away. The chain has TRBV4-1 and TRBJ2-3; D is unresolved. The J call is uncertain, as TRBJ1-5 better fits the DNA end. CDR1 MGHRA and CDR2 YSYEKL come from the germline V gene. The CDR3 totals 13 residues. This chain's CDR3 is CASSQVAGYTQHF. The CDR3 DNA follows: TGCGCCAGCAGCCAAGTGGCGGGGTATACGCAGCATTTT.

This clonotype occurred many times. This chain uses TRBV5-1 with TRBJ2-1; 10 positions match TRBD2. The CDR3 has 15 amino acids. Per germline, CDR1 SGHRS and CDR2 YFSETQ. V lost 4 bases to trimming and J lost 4 bases; unmatched junction nucleotides: 5. The CDR3 DNA follows: TGCGCCAGCAGCGACGGGACTAGCGAATACAATGAGCAGTTCTTC. Its translation is CASSDGTSEYNEQFF.

This clonotype was detected only a few times. The rearrangement joins TRBV11-2 to TRBJ1-1; D unresolved. This CDR3 region has 16 residues. Trimming pared 0 bases from V and 5 bases from J, leaving 16 bases between. Germline V gives CDR1 SGHAT, CDR2 FQNNGV. In DNA form, the CDR3 reads TGTGCCAGCAGCTTAGAATTACGGTATAGGAGGACTGAAGCTTTCTTT. Translated, it gives CASSLELRYRRTEAFF.

This clonotype was observed at least ten times. This rearrangement joins TRBV29-1 to TRBJ2-7; 11 bases are shared with TRBD2. CDR3 length equals 15 residues. V shed 3 bases and J 11 bases; nucleotides not matched to a gene: 15. CDR1 and CDR2 (germline): SQVTM, ANQGSEA. CDR3 in DNA: TGCAGCGTTGATTTACTAGCGGGAGCAAGGTTTAGGGAGTACTTC. Translated, it gives CSVDLLAGARFREYF.

This clonotype was seen ten or more times. The chain combines TRBV5-1 with TRBJ2-2; 8 bases fit TRBD1. The CDR3 spans 17 residues. The V gene's germline CDR1 is SGHRS and CDR2 YFSETQ. Trimming removed 4 bases from V and 6 bases from J; junction bases left unmatched: 14. CDR3 residues: CASSPYAGGDGAGELFF. Written as DNA, the CDR3 is TGCGCCAGCAGCCCATACGCAGGGGGCGATGGTGCCGGGGAGCTGTTTTTT. The whole variable domain, filled in from reference TRBV5-1 and TRBJ2-2, reads KAGVTQTPRYLIKTRGQQVTLSCSPISGHRSVSWYQQTPGQGLQFLFEYFSETQRNKGNFPGRFSGRQFSNSRSEMNVSTLELGDSALYLCASSPYAGGDGAGELFFGEGSRLTVL.

This clonotype was recorded many times. This rearrangement joins TRBV12-3 or TRBV12-4 to TRBJ2-3; maybe TRBD1 (6 bases). This CDR3 is 19 amino acids long. V lost 5 bases, J lost 2 bases, and 26 bases lay in between. CDR3 residues: CASSPGRGTPSSVTDTQYF. The CDR3 nucleotides read TGTGCCAGCAGTCCCGGCAGGGGAACTCCCTCGAGTGTCACAGATACGCAGTATTTT.

The table lists this clonotype with many counts. The V gene is TRBV20-1, the J gene TRBJ2-1, with unresolved D. The CDR3 totals 12 residues. Trimming stripped 6 bases from V and 5 bases from J, with 11 bases between. Germline V gene sequence: CDR1 DFQATT, CDR2 SNEGSKA (reference sequence). CDR3 loop: CSATNYNNEQFF. The CDR3 DNA reads TGCAGTGCGACCAATTACAACAATGAGCAGTTCTTC.

This clonotype was seen repeatedly, ten times or more. The chain combines TRBV20-1 with TRBJ2-1, with 10 bases identical to TRBD2. V lost 0 bases to trimming and J lost 0 bases; unmatched junction nucleotides: 8. The CDR3 spans 18 residues. CDR1 and CDR2 from the germline V gene are DFQATT and SNEGSKA (reference sequence). The DNA of the CDR3 is TGCAGTGCTAGAGAAAGTAGCGGGAGGACACTCTCCTACAATGAGCAGTTCTTC. Translation gives CSARESSGRTLSYNEQFF.

J is TRBJ2-2 and V is TRBV5-1; weak D call: TRBD2 (6 bases). Trimming removed 1 base at V and 1 base at J, with 8 bases between. The V gene's germline CDR1 is SGHRS and CDR2 YFSETQ. The CDR3 spans 15 residues. CDR3 in DNA: TGCGCCAGCAGCTTGTGGCGGGAGAACACCGGGGAGCTGTTTTTT. Amino acids: CASSLWRENTGELFF.

This clonotype has ten or more counts. V is TRBV12-3 or TRBV12-4 and J is TRBJ2-1; D remains ambiguous. Trimming took 6 bases from V and 7 from J, leaving 22 bases between them. The CDR3 runs to 16 residues. The DNA for the CDR3 is TGTGCCAGCAGGCCCTCCGACACGGGTAGTTGGAATGAGCAGTTCTTC. Protein: CASRPSDTGSWNEQFF.